The clone carrying this T cell receptor (beta chain) was detected only a few times. Its antigen is still unknown. This entry belongs to a study of T cell repertoires in cytomegalovirus infection. Whole-study findings and limits: The cumulative frequency of public TCR beta families distinguished individuals who carried CMV together with the relevant HLA.

CDR3 size: 15 residues. The V end lost 2 bases, the J end lost 7 bases, and 16 bases lay between the germline ends. Germline CDR1 reads MNHEY; CDR2 reads SMNVEV (reference sequence). TCRdb re-called the reads with MiXCR, one entry per CDR3 protein. The data contain fewer than 550,000 distinct CDR3 sequences, about 15% of them singletons. The origin of this receptor is a human donor in good health (CMV status not recorded). Some clones in this sample may be carry-over from other donors' samples. The sequenced material came from CD8+ T cells from PBMCs. V gene TRBV27 combines with J gene TRBJ2-3; unclear D gene. The CDR3 bases are TGTGCCAGCAGTTTACGAGGTTCGGTAGGATATACGCAGTATTTT. It encodes CASSLRGSVGYTQYF.